These 7 T cell receptor beta chains originate from one sample sequenced in a study of blood T cell repertoires in COVID-19. The data were produced by immunoSEQ multiplex PCR, yet TCRdb's version contains in-frame clones alone and is incomplete. The profile shows over 60,000 clones, about 77% of them singletons. Sequenced material: peripheral blood. These receptors all come from a man older than 75 with active or convalescent COVID-19.

This chain uses TRBV28 with TRBJ1-2, with 9 bases matching TRBD1. Germline V gene sequence: CDR1 MDHEN, CDR2 SYDVKM. V shed 5 bases, J shed 5 bases, and the junction held 6 bases outside the gene matches. The CDR3 spans 14 residues. This CDR3 reads CASSADRGAYGYTF. The CDR3 DNA reads TGTGCCAGCAGTGCGGACAGGGGCGCTTATGGCTACACCTTC.

This clone has only one observation. The J gene is TRBJ2-3, the V gene TRBV11-2, with a tentative D call TRBD1 (5 bases). With 2 bases removed from V and 5 bases from J, the gap between germline ends came to 14 bases. The CDR3 spans 15 residues. Germline values: CDR1 SGHAT, CDR2 FQNNGV. The CDR3 DNA is TGTGCCAGCAGCTTAAGGGGTCTCTTGATAGATACGCAGTATTTT. It codes for CASSLRGLLIDTQYF.

The rearrangement links TRBV7-3 to TRBJ2-7, with D perhaps TRBD2 (6 bases). With 5 bases removed from V and 7 bases from J, the gap between germline ends came to 21 bases. The CDR3 length is 15 residues. CDR1 SGHTA and CDR2 FQGTGA come from the germline V gene. In DNA, the CDR3 is TGTGCCAGCAGCGCAACAATGGGGGGTTTGGGAGAGCAGTACTTC. It yields the protein CASSATMGGLGEQYF.

The V gene is TRBV24-1, the J gene TRBJ1-4; D is ambiguous. Trimming left V 5 bases short and J 5 bases short, with 8 bases between. The V gene's germline CDR1 is KGHDR and CDR2 SFDVKD. The CDR3 has 13 residues. The CDR3 DNA reads TGTGCCACCAGTGCCCGCCAGAATGAAAAACTGTTTTTT. It encodes CATSARQNEKLFF.

The V call is TRBV27, the J call TRBJ2-7; TRBD2 agrees at 14 bases. J was trimmed by 2 bases and V by 8 bases; bases with no gene match: 23. The germline V gene has CDR1 MNHEY and CDR2 SMNVEV (reference sequence). The CDR3 is 21 residues long. CDR3 sequence reads: CASHTLYDGTSGSGGTYEQYF. CDR3 DNA sequence: TGTGCCAGCCACACACTTTATGACGGGACTAGCGGGAGTGGGGGAACCTACGAGCAGTACTTC.

V usage is TRBV30 and J usage is TRBJ2-7; possible D gene TRBD1, 5 bases. The CDR3 contains 11 residues. The germline V gene has CDR1 GTSNPN and CDR2 SVGIG (reference sequence). V lost 8 bases and J lost 4, with 12 bases in between. The CDR3 protein is CAGTQGYEQYF. The CDR3 DNA is TGTGCCGGAACGCAGGGATACGAGCAGTACTTC.

The chain carries TRBV18 and TRBJ2-5; 12 positions match TRBD2. The CDR3 extends over 14 amino acids. The V segment lost 6 bases and the J segment 5 bases; nucleotides outside the gene matches: 4. The germline V gene encodes CDR1 KGHSH and CDR2 LQKENI. The CDR3 reads CASSLGTSGETQYF. DNA for the CDR3: TGTGCCAGCTCCCTCGGGACTAGCGGGGAGACCCAGTACTTC.